The TCR beta chain described here comes from a study of identical twins. TCRdb fed the 5' RACE reads into MiXCR, producing one record per CDR3 protein. The top ten clones hold 2.5% to 3.5% of a sample with a few hundred thousand distinct CDR3 sequences, more than 9% of them seen once. This clonotype was counted a few times. The target antigen is unknown. Germline and junction disagree at one end, which may indicate a read error. The CDR3 consists of 17 residues. Findings and caveats of the study: Weaker excess sharing between twins was seen in beta out-of-frame sequences.

The same specimen was also included in a second study, on yellow fever vaccine responses in identical twins.

This sequence joins TRBV23-1 and TRBJ2-1, with TRBD2 matching 10 bases. TRBV23-1 is an ORF, with its function uncertain. Sequencing was performed on PBMCs. The sequence derives from a woman aged 18-29 years in good health. The CDR3 DNA follows: TGCGTCAGCAGTCAATTCGGGCTAGCGGGGGAATTCACGGAGCAGTTCTTC. Translating it yields CVSSQFGLAGEFTEQFF.